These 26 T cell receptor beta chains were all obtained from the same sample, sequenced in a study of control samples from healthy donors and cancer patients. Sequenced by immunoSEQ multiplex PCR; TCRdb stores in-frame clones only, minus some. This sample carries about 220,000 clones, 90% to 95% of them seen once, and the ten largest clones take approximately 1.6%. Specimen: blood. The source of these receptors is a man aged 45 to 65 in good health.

DNA for the CDR3: TGCGCCAGCAGCCAAGGGGTTATGAACACCGGGGAGCTGTTTTTT. Translation gives CASSQGVMNTGELFF. This chain connects TRBV4-3 to TRBJ2-2, with unresolved D. Trimming stripped 1 base from V and 1 base from J, with 7 bases between. The CDR3 has 15 amino acids. The V gene's germline CDR1 is LGHNA and CDR2 YSLEER.

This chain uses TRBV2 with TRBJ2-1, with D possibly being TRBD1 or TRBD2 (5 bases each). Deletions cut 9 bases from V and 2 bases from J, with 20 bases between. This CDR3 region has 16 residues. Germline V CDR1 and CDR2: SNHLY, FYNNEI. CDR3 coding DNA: TGTGCCAGTACGTACGGGGCCGGGACGGCCTACAATGAGCAGTTCTTC. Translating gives CASTYGAGTAYNEQFF.

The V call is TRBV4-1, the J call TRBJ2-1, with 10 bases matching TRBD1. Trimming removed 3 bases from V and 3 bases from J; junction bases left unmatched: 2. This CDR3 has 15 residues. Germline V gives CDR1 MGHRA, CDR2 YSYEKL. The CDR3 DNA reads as TGCGCCAGCAGCCACGGGACAGGGGTCTACAATGAGCAGTTCTTC. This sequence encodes CASSHGTGVYNEQFF.

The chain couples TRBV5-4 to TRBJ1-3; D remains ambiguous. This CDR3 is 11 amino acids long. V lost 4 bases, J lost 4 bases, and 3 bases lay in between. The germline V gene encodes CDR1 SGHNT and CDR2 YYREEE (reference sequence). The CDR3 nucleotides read TGTGCCAGCAGCACCGGAAACACCATATATTTT. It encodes CASSTGNTIYF. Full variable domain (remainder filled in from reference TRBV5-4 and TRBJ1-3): ETGVTQSPTHLIKTRGQQVTLRCSSQSGHNTVSWYQQALGQGPQFIFQYYREEENGRGNFPPRFSGLQFPNYSSELNVNALELDDSALYLCASSTGNTIYFGEGSWLTVV.

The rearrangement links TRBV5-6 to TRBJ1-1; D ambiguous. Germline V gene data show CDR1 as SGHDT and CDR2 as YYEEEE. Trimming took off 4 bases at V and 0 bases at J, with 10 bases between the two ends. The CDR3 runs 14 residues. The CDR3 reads CASSPRTVNTEAFF. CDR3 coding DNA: TGTGCCAGCAGCCCTCGGACTGTGAACACTGAAGCTTTCTTT.

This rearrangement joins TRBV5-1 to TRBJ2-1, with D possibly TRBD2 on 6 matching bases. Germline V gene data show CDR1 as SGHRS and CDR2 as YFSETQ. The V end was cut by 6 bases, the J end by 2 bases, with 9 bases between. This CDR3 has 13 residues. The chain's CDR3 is CASIAEPYNEQFF. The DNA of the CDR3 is TGCGCCAGCATAGCGGAACCCTACAATGAGCAGTTCTTC.

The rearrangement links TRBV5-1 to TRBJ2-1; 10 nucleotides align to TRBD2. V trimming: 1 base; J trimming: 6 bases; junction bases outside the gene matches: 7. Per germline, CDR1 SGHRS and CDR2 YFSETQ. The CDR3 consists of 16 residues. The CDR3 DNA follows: TGCGCCAGCAGCTTGAGGGTGGCTAGCGGGAGCAATGAGCAGTTCTTC. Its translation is CASSLRVASGSNEQFF.

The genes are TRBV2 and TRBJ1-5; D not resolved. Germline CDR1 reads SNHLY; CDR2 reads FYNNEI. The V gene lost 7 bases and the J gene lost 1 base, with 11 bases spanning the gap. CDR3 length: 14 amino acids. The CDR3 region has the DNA TGTGCCAGCACTTGGGGTACGAGCAATCAGCCCCAGCATTTT. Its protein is CASTWGTSNQPQHF.

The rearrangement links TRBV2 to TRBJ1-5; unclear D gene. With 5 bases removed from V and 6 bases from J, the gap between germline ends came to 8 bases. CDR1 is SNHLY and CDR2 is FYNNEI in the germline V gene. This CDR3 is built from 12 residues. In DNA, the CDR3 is TGTGCCAGCAGTTACTCCTCTCAGCCCCAGCATTTT. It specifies CASSYSSQPQHF. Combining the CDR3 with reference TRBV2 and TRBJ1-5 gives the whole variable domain EPEVTQTPSHQVTQMGQEVILRCVPISNHLYFYWYRQILGQKVEFLVSFYNNEISEKSEIFDDQFSVERPDGSNFTLKIRSTKLEDSAMYFCASSYSSQPQHFGDGTRLSIL.

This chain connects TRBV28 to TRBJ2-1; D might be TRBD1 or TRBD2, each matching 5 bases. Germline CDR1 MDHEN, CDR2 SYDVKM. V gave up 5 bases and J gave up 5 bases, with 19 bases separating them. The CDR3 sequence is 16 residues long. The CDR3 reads CASSPPPIGTHNEQFF. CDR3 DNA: TGTGCCAGCAGTCCCCCCCCCATCGGGACCCACAATGAGCAGTTCTTC.

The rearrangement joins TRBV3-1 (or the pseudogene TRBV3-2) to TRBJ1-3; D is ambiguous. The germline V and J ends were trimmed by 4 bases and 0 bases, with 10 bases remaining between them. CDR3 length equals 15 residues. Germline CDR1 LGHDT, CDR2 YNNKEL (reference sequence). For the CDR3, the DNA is TGTGCCAGCAGCCCCGGCAGTAACTCTGGAAACACCATATATTTT. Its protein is CASSPGSNSGNTIYF.

The CDR3 spells CSAPLRREQYF. CDR3 DNA: TGCAGTGCCCCGCTCAGGCGCGAGCAGTACTTC. The gene calls are TRBV20-1 and TRBJ2-7; no definite D call. Trimming stripped 6 bases from V and 6 bases from J, with 12 bases between. Germline lookup yields CDR1 DFQATT and CDR2 SNEGSKA (reference sequence). CDR3 length equals 11 residues.

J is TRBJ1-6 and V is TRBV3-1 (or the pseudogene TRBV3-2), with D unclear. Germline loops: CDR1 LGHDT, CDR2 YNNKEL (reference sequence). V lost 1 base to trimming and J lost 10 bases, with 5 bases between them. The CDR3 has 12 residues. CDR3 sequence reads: CASSQAGSPLHF. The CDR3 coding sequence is TGTGCCAGCAGCCAAGCGGGCTCACCCCTCCACTTT.

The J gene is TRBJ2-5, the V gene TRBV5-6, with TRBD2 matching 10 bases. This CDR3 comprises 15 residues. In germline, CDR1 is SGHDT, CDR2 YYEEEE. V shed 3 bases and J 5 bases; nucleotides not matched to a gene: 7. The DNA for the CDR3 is TGTGCCAGCAGCTACATAGCGGGGGGCGGGGAGACCCAGTACTTC. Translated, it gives CASSYIAGGGETQYF.

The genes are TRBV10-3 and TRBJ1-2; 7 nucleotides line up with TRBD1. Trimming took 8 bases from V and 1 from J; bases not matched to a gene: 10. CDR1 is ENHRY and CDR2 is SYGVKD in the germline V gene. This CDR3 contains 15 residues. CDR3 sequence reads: CAILPGGGYNYGYTF. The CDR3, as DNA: TGTGCCATCCTTCCAGGGGGGGGCTATAACTATGGCTACACCTTC.

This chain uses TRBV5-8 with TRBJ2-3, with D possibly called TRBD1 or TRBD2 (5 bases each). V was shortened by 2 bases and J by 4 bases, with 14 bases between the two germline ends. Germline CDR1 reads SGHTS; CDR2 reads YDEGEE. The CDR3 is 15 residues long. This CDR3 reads CASSFGGNMADTQYF. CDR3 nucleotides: TGTGCCAGCAGCTTTGGGGGTAACATGGCAGATACGCAGTATTTT. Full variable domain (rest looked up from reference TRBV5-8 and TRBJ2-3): EAGVTQSPTHLIKTRGQQATLRCSPISGHTSVYWYQQALGLGLQFLLWYDEGEERNRGNFPPRFSGRQFPNYSSELNVNALELEDSALYLCASSFGGNMADTQYFGPGTRLTVL.

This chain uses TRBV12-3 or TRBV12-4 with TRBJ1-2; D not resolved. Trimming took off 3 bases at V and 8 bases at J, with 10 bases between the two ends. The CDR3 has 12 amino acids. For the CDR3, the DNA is TGTGCCAGCAGTTTTAAGGGTACGGGCTACACCTTC. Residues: CASSFKGTGYTF.

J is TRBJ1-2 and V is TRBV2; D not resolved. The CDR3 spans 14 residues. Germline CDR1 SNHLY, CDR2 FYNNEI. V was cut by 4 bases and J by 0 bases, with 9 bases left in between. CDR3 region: CASSVVDPNYGYTF. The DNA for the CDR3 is TGTGCCAGCAGTGTCGTGGACCCTAACTATGGCTACACCTTC.

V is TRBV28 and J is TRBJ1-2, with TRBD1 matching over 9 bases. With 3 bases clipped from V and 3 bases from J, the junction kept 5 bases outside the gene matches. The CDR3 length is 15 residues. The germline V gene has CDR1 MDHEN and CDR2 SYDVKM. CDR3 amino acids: CASSLGTGRDYGYTF. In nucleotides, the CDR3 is TGTGCCAGCAGTTTGGGGACAGGGCGGGACTATGGCTACACCTTC.

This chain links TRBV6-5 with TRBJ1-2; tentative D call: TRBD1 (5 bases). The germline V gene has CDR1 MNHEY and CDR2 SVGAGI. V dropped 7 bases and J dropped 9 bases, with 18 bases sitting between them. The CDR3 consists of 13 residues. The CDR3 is CASTPSNSGSYTF. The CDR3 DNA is TGTGCCAGCACCCCCTCAAACTCAGGGAGCTACACCTTC.

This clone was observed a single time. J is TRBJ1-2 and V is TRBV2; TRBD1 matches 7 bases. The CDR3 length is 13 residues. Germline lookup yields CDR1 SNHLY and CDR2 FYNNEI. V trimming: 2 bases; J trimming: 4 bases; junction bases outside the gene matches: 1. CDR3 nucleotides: TGTGCCAGCAGTGAAAGACAGGGCTATGGCTACACCTTC. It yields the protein CASSERQGYGYTF. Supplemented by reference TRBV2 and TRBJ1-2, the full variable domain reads EPEVTQTPSHQVTQMGQEVILRCVPISNHLYFYWYRQILGQKVEFLVSFYNNEISEKSEIFDDQFSVERPDGSNFTLKIRSTKLEDSAMYFCASSERQGYGYTFGSGTRLTVV.

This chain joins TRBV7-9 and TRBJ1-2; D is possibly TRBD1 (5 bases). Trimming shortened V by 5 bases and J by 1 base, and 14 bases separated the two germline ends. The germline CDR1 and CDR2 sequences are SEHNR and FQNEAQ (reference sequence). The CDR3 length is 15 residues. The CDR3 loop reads CASSLVVGDNYGYTF. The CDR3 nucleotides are TGTGCCAGCAGCCTAGTGGTAGGGGATAACTATGGCTACACCTTC.

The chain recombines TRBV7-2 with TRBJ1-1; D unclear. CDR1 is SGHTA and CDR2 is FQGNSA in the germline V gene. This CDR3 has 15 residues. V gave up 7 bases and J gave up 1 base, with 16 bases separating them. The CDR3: CASTLTMGGNTEAFF. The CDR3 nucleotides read TGTGCCAGCACCCTCACAATGGGCGGGAACACTGAAGCTTTCTTT.

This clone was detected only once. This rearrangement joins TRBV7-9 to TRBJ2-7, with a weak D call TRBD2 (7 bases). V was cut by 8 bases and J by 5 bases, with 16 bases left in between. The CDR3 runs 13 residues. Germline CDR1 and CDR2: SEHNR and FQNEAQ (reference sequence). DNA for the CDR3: TGTGCCAGCCGCCGCGGGGGCGCCGACGAGCAGTACTTC. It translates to CASRRGGADEQYF.

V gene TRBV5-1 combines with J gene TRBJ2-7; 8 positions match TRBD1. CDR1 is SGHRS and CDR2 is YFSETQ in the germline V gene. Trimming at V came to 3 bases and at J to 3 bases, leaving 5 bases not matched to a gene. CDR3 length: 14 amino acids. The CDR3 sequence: CASSSQGADYEQYF. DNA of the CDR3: TGCGCCAGCAGCTCCCAGGGGGCGGACTACGAGCAGTACTTC.

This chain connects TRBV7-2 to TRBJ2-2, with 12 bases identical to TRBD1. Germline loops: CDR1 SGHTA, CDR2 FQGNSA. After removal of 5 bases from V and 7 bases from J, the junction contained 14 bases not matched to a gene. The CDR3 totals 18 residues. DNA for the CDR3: TGTGCCAGCAGCCCAAGGGACGGGACAGGGGGCAATGTCGGGGAGCTGTTTTTT. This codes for CASSPRDGTGGNVGELFF.